These T cell receptor beta chains were read from a single sample in a study of blood T cell repertoires in COVID-19. The protocol was immunoSEQ multiplex PCR, while the TCRdb copy is restricted to in-frame clones and leaves out a portion. The data show 25,000 to 30,000 clones, more than 80% seen once. The sample comprised peripheral blood. These receptor sequences come from a human donor in a cohort sampled during active COVID-19. Each CDR3 is given with its conserved first and last residue. A D gene is named only where the DNA matches it firmly. Size values are once, few and many counts, or a class for expanded clones, and some rows have none.

d_gene	j_gene	v_gene	abundance	CDR3aa	CDR3nt
.	TRBJ1-4	TRBV4-1	.	CASSQGWGLPNEKLFF	TGCGCCAGCAGCCAAGGATGGGGACTGCCTAATGAAAAACTGTTTTTT
TRBD1	TRBJ1-5	TRBV6-7	.	CASSYHLGQGRKEPQHF	TGTGCCAGCAGTTACCATTTAGGACAGGGAAGGAAGGAGCCCCAGCATTTT
TRBD2	TRBJ2-5	TRBV5-1	.	CASSQGLEETQYF	TGCGCCAGCAGCCAGGGACTAGAGGAGACCCAGTACTTC
TRBD2	TRBJ2-3	TRBV18	.	CASSPAGGADTQYF	TGTGCCAGCTCACCGGCGGGGGGGGCAGATACGCAGTATTTT
TRBD1	TRBJ1-2	TRBV4-1	.	CASSQNRDRGIYGYTF	TGCGCCAGCAGCCAAAACCGGGACAGGGGAATCTATGGCTACACCTTC
.	TRBJ1-1	TRBV5-1	.	CASSLNDPGDTEAFF	TGCGCCAGCAGCCTGAATGACCCGGGGGACACTGAAGCTTTCTTT
TRBD1	TRBJ1-2	TRBV13	.	CASSSDRSNYGYTF	TGTGCCAGCAGCTCGGACAGGTCTAACTATGGCTACACCTTC
TRBD2	TRBJ2-5	TRBV10-3	.	CAISDGGGEETQYF	TGTGCCATCAGTGACGGGGGAGGGGAAGAGACCCAGTACTTC
.	TRBJ1-4	TRBV29-1	.	CSVGKTGSNEKLFF	TGCAGCGTCGGTAAAACAGGGTCTAATGAAAAACTGTTTTTT
TRBD1	TRBJ1-1	TRBV5-1	.	CASSPGDSLNTEAFF	TGCGCCAGCAGCCCAGGGGACAGCTTGAACACTGAAGCTTTCTTT
TRBD2	TRBJ2-7	TRBV4-2	.	CASSGAGTSGSYEQYF	TGTGCCAGCAGCGGGGCCGGGACTAGCGGTTCCTACGAGCAGTACTTC
TRBD2	TRBJ2-2	TRBV18	.	CASSPRLAGGITGELFF	TGTGCCAGCTCACCGAGACTAGCGGGGGGGATCACCGGGGAGCTGTTTTTT
.	TRBJ1-1	TRBV28	.	CASSFASGQGREAFF	TGTGCCAGCAGTTTTGCCTCGGGACAAGGTCGTGAAGCTTTCTTT
TRBD2	TRBJ2-1	TRBV5-6	.	CASSRGTRNNEQFF	TGTGCCAGCAGCCGGGGGACTAGAAACAATGAGCAGTTCTTC
.	TRBJ1-5	TRBV19	.	CASSIWSGDQPQHF	TGTGCCAGTAGTATCTGGTCGGGAGATCAGCCCCAGCATTTT
.	TRBJ2-2	TRBV7-3	.	CASSKQGSAGELFF	TGTGCCAGCAGCAAGCAGGGGAGTGCCGGGGAGCTGTTTTTT
.	TRBJ1-4	TRBV19	.	CASSMGDILGEKLFF	TGTGCCAGTAGTATGGGAGACATTCTGGGTGAAAAACTGTTTTTT
TRBD1	TRBJ1-6	TRBV7-9	few	CASSRDRGGYNSPLHF	TGTGCCAGCAGCCGGGACAGGGGTGGTTATAATTCACCCCTCCACTTT
.	TRBJ2-7	TRBV2	.	CASSRSSYEQYF	TGTGCCAGCAGTAGGAGCTCCTACGAGCAGTACTTC
TRBD2	TRBJ2-3	TRBV19	once	CASSEKGGAQYF	TGTGCCAGTAGCGAAAAGGGAGGGGCGCAGTATTTT
.	TRBJ1-4	TRBV19	.	CGINPQNGRGRKNEKLFF	TGTGGTATAAATCCCCAAAATGGTCGAGGGAGGAAAAATGAAAAACTGTTTTTT
TRBD1	TRBJ1-2	TRBV6-4	.	CASSETGWNYGYTF	TGTGCCAGCAGTGAGACAGGGTGGAACTATGGCTACACCTTC
TRBD1	TRBJ1-6	TRBV3-1/TRBV3-2	.	CASSQGASVTGGWSPLHF	TGTGCCAGCAGCCAAGGAGCTTCGGTCACAGGGGGGTGGTCACCCCTCCACTTT
TRBD2	TRBJ2-5	TRBV5-4	.	CASSFLSGRLQETQYF	TGTGCCAGCAGCTTCCTTAGCGGGCGCCTACAAGAGACCCAGTACTTC
.	TRBJ2-2	TRBV2	.	CASSVKNTGELFF	TGTGCCAGCAGTGTTAAAAACACCGGGGAGCTGTTTTTT
TRBD1	TRBJ2-7	TRBV5-1	.	CASSLAATGAYEQYF	TGCGCCAGCAGCTTGGCCGCGACAGGGGCCTACGAGCAGTACTTC
.	TRBJ2-1	TRBV28	once	CASRSGVAYYNEQFF	TGTGCCAGCAGGAGCGGAGTAGCGTACTACAATGAGCAGTTCTTC
.	TRBJ2-5	TRBV2	.	CASSGPGGGETQYF	TGTGCCAGCAGTGGGCCGGGGGGCGGGGAGACCCAGTACTTC
.	TRBJ1-4	TRBV5-5	.	CASSQQVNELFF	TGTGCCAGCAGCCAACAGGTCAATGAACTGTTTTTT
TRBD1	TRBJ1-1	TRBV5-6	.	CASSPTGSEAFF	TGTGCCAGCAGCCCGACAGGGTCGGAAGCTTTCTTT
.	TRBJ1-1	TRBV19	once	CASSILWNTEAFF	TGTGCCAGTAGTATCCTCTGGAACACTGAAGCTTTCTTT
.	TRBJ2-7	TRBV30	.	CAWSNTGQLHYEQYF	TGTGCCTGGAGCAATACCGGACAGCTCCACTACGAGCAGTACTTC
TRBD1	TRBJ2-7	TRBV5-1	.	CASSLGGTGVYEQYF	TGCGCCAGCAGCTTGGGTGGGACAGGGGTCTACGAGCAGTACTTC
.	TRBJ2-2	TRBV11-3	.	CASTRGGGELFF	TGTGCCAGCACCCGAGGGGGCGGGGAGCTGTTTTTT
.	TRBJ1-6	TRBV6-1	.	CASGEVGTAYNSPLHF	TGTGCCAGCGGTGAGGTGGGCACGGCCTATAATTCACCCCTCCACTTT
.	TRBJ2-1	TRBV3-1/TRBV3-2	.	CASSYAGVGEQFF	TGTGCCAGCAGCTACGCAGGGGTGGGTGAGCAGTTCTTC
.	TRBJ1-1	TRBV10-1	.	CASNDTLQAFF	TGCGCCAGCAACGACACACTCCAAGCTTTCTTT
.	TRBJ1-5	TRBV3-1/TRBV3-2	few	CASSQGPGQPQHF	TGTGCCAGCAGCCAAGGACCAGGTCAGCCCCAGCATTTT
.	TRBJ2-5	TRBV5-1	once	CASSHGRRQETQYF	TGCGCCAGCAGCCATGGCCGCAGGCAAGAGACCCAGTACTTC
TRBD2	TRBJ2-7	TRBV11-2	.	CASSAGGATVPSYEQYF	TGTGCCAGCAGCGCGGGGGGGGCGACAGTCCCCTCCTACGAGCAGTACTTC
TRBD2	TRBJ2-1	TRBV19	once	CASISGGASEQFF	TGTGCCAGTATTAGCGGGGGGGCCTCTGAGCAGTTCTTC
.	TRBJ2-7	TRBV2	.	CASSVSGGSYEQYF	TGTGCCAGCAGTGTATCCGGAGGCAGCTACGAGCAGTACTTC
.	TRBJ1-2	TRBV3-1/TRBV3-2	.	CASSQGTPAEGYGYTF	TGTGCCAGCAGCCAAGGAACACCCGCAGAGGGCTATGGCTACACCTTC